This T cell receptor (beta chain) was captured in a study of CD8 T cells in ankylosing spondylitis. Study-level results: Reportedly, disease-linked clones are significantly enriched in ankylosing spondylitis patients' matched synovial fluid. Made up of roughly 8 highly homologous variants, a TCR beta motif appeared characteristic of ankylosing spondylitis blood. Earlier reports found some motif variants in synovial fluid and blood in reactive arthritis.

Quantitative 5'-RACE with molecular barcodes produced the TCR beta libraries. One entry per CDR3 protein results from TCRdb running MiXCR on the 5' RACE reads. This table has roughly 150,000 distinct CDR3 sequences, 25% to 35% appearing once. There are a few counts of this clonotype. Its antigen is not known. This sequence originates from a male donor with ankylosing spondylitis. The sequenced sample consisted of synovial fluid, either unsorted or a sorted T cell fraction (not recorded which).

CDR3 bases: TGTGCCAGCAGCCCTATGACGGCTGCGGGTGAAAAACTGTTTTTT. It is translated as CASSPMTAAGEKLFF. The chain combines TRBV9 with TRBJ1-4, with D unresolved. Trimming took off 4 bases at V and 7 bases at J, with 17 bases between the two ends. In germline, CDR1 is SGDLS, CDR2 YYNGEE. The CDR3 sequence is 15 residues long.